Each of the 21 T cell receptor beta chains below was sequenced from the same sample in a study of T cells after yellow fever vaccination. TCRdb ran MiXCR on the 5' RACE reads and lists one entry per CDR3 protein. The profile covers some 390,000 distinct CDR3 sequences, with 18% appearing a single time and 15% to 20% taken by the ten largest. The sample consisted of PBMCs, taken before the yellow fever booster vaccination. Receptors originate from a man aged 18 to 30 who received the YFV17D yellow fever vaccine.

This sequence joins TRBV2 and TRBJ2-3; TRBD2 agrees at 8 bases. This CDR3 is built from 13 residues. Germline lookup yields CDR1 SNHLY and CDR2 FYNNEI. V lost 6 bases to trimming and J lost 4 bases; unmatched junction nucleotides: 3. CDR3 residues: CASSAAGADTQYF. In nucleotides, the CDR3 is TGTGCCAGCAGCGCAGCGGGGGCAGATACGCAGTATTTT.

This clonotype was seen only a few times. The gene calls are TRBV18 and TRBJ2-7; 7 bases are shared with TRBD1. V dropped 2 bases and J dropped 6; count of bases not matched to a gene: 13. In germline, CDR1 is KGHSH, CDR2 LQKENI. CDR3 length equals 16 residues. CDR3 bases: TGTGCCAGCTCACCATGGACCGGGACAGAACTATCCGAGCAGTACTTC. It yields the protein CASSPWTGTELSEQYF. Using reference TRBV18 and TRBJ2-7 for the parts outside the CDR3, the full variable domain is NAGVMQNPRHLVRRRGQEARLRCSPMKGHSHVYWYRQLPEEGLKFMVYLQKENIIDESGMPKERFSAEFPKEGPSILRIQQVVRGDSAAYFCASSPWTGTELSEQYFGPGTRLTVT.

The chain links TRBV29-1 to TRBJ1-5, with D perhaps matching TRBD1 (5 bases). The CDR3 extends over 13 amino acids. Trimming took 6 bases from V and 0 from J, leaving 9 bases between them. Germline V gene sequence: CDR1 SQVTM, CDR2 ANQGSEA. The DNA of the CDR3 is TGCAGCGTGGCTCAGGGTAGCAATCAGCCCCAGCATTTT. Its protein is CSVAQGSNQPQHF.

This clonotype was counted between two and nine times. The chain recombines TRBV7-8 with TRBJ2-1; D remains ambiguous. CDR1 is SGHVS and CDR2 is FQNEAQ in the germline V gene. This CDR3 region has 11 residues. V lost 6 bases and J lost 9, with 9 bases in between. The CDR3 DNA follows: TGTGCCAGCAGATGGGGATTTGAGCAGTTCTTC. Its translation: CASRWGFEQFF.

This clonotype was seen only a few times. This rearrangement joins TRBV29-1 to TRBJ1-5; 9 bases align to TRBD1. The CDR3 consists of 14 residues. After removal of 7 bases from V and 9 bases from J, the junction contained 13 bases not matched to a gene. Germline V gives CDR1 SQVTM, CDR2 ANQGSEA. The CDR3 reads CSANTGQGSWPQHF. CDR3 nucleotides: TGCAGCGCCAATACGGGACAGGGCTCATGGCCCCAGCATTTT. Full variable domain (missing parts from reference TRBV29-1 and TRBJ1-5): SAVISQKPSRDICQRGTSLTIQCQVDSQVTMMFWYRQQPGQSLTLIATANQGSEATYESGFVIDKFPISRPNLTFSTLTVSNMSPEDSSIYLCSANTGQGSWPQHFGDGTRLSIL.

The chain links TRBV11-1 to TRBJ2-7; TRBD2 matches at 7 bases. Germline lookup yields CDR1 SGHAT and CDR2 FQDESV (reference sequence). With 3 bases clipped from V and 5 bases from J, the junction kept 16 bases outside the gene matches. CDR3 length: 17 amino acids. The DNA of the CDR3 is TGTGCCAGCAGCTTCCCCCCCTCTAACGGGGGGAAAAACGAGCAGTACGTC. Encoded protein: CASSFPPSNGGKNEQYV.

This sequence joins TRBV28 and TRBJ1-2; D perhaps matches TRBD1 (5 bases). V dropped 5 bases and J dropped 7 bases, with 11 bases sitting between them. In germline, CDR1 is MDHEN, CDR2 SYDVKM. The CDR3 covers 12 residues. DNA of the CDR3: TGTGCCAGCAGTCCCTGGGGGGGTGGCTACACCTTC. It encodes CASSPWGGGYTF.

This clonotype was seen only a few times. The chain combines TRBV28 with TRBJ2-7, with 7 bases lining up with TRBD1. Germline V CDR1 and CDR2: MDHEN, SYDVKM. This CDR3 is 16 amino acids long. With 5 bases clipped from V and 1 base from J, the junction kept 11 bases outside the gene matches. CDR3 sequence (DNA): TGTGCCAGCAGTGCTTTACAGGGGACGAGGTCCTACGAGCAGTACGTC. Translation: CASSALQGTRSYEQYV.

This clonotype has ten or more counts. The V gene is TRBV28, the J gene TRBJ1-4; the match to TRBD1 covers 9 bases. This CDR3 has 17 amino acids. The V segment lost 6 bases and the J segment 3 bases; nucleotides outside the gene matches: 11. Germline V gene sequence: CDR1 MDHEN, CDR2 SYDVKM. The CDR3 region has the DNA TGTGCCAGCAGCCATAAACAGGGGGCACGGGCTAATGAAAAACTGTTTTTT. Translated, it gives CASSHKQGARANEKLFF.

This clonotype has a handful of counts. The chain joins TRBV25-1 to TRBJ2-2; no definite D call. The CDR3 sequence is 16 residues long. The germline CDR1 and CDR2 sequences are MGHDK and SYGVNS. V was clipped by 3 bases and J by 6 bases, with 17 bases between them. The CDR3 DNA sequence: TGTGCCAGCAGTGACTTGGGCAGTCTTGACGCCGGGGAGCTGTTTTTT. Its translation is CASSDLGSLDAGELFF.

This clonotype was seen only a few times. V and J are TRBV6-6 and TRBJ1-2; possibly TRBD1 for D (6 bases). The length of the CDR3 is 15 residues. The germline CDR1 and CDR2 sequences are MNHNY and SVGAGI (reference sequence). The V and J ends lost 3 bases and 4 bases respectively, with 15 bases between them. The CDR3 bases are TGTGCCAGCAGTTATCCGGACAGTCGAACCTATGGCTACACCTTC. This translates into CASSYPDSRTYGYTF.

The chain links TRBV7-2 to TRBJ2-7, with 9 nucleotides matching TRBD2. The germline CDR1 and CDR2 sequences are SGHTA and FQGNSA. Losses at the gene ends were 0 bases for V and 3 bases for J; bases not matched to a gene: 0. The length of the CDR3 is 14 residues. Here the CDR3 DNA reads TGTGCCAGCAGCTTAGCGCGGGGGGGCTACGAGCAGTACTTC. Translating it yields CASSLARGGYEQYF.

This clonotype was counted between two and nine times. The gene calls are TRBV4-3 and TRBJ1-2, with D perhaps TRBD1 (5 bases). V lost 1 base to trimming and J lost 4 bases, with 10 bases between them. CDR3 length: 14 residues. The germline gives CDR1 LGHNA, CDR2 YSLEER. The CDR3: CASSQGARAYGYTF. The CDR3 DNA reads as TGCGCCAGCAGCCAAGGAGCCAGGGCCTATGGCTACACCTTC.

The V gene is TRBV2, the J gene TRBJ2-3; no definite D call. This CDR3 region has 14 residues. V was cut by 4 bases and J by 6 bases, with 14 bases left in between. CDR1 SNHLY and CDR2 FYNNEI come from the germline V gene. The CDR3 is CASSAPLLPDTQYF. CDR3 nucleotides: TGTGCCAGCAGTGCCCCGCTCCTTCCGGATACGCAGTATTTT.

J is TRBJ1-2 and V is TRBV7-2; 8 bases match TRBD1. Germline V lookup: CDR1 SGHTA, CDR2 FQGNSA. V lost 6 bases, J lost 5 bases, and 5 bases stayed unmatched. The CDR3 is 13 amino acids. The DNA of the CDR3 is TGTGCCAGCAGGACGACAGGGGAATATGGCTACACCTTC. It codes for CASRTTGEYGYTF.

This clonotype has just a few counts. CDR3 sequence: CASSYEGTDNSPLHF. The CDR3 DNA reads TGTGCCAGCAGTTACGAAGGGACAGATAATTCACCCCTCCACTTT. The chain is built from TRBV6-6 and TRBJ1-6, with 7 positions matching TRBD1. The CDR3 runs to 15 residues. Germline CDR1 and CDR2: MNHNY and SVGAGI (reference sequence). Losses at the gene ends were 2 bases for V and 5 bases for J; bases not matched to a gene: 3.

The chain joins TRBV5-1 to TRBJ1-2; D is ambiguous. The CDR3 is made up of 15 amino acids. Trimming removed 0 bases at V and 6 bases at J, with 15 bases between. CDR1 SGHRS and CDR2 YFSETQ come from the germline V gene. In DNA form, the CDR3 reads TGCGCCAGCAGCTTGGAAGGGCTATTTGGGAATGGCTACACCTTC. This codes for CASSLEGLFGNGYTF.

This CDR3 is CASSSYIASLGGYNEQFF. In DNA, the CDR3 is TGCGCCAGCAGCTCGTATATAGCGTCCCTGGGGGGCTACAATGAGCAGTTCTTC. This chain uses TRBV5-1 with TRBJ2-1; perhaps TRBD2 as D (6 bases). Trimming removed 3 bases at V and 3 bases at J, with 22 bases between. Germline V gene lookup returns CDR1 SGHRS and CDR2 YFSETQ. CDR3 size: 18 residues. Together with reference TRBV5-1 and TRBJ2-1, the CDR3 gives the full variable domain: KAGVTQTPRYLIKTRGQQVTLSCSPISGHRSVSWYQQTPGQGLQFLFEYFSETQRNKGNFPGRFSGRQFSNSRSEMNVSTLELGDSALYLCASSSYIASLGGYNEQFFGPGTRLTVL.

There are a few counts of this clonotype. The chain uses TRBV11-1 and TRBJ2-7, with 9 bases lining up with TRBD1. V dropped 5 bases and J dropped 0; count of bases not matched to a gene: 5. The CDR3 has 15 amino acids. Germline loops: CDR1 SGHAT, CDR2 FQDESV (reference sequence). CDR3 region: CASSPGQGFSYEQYF. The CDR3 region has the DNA TGTGCCAGCAGCCCGGGACAGGGATTCTCCTACGAGCAGTACTTC.

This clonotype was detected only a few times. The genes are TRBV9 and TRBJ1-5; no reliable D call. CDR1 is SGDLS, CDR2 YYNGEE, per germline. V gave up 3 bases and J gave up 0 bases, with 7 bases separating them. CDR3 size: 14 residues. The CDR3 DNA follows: TGTGCCAGCAGCGCAGGCGATAGCAATCAGCCCCAGCATTTT. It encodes CASSAGDSNQPQHF.

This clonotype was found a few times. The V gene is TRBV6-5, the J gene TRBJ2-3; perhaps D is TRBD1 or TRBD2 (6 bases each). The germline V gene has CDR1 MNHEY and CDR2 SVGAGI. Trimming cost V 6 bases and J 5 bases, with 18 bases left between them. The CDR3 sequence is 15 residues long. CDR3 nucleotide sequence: TGTGCCAGCAGGCCCGGGGGCGTTGGTGGAGATACGCAGTATTTT. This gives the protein CASRPGGVGGDTQYF.